This TCR beta chain was obtained from a study of a mutant IDH1 vaccine in newly diagnosed glioma. In the study overall: Vaccine dosing followed radiotherapy by 4-6 weeks, or accompanied temozolomide cycles.

Germline assignment: CDR1 KGHSH and CDR2 LQKENI. V was clipped by 5 bases and J by 7 bases, with 12 bases between them. The CDR3 sequence is 14 residues long. As to time point: week 35, safety follow-up. Topical imiquimod accompanied each vaccine dose, which consisted of 300 ug of mutant IDH1 20-mer peptide. Comment on this clone: Its target is not known.

Data came from immunoSEQ multiplex PCR; TCRdb stores just in-frame clones and leaves some out. The top ten hold roughly 4.5% of the sample, which has around 60,000 clones, around four fifths seen once. The chain is built from TRBV18 and TRBJ1-6; D might be TRBD1 (6 bases). This clonotype originated in a man in his thirties or forties with glioma. This specimen consisted of PBMCs, obtained from a glioma patient whose treatment included an IDH1 peptide vaccine. The CDR3 protein is CASSKDRKNSPLHF. DNA for the CDR3: TGTGCCAGCTCAAAGGACAGAAAGAATTCACCCCTCCACTTT.